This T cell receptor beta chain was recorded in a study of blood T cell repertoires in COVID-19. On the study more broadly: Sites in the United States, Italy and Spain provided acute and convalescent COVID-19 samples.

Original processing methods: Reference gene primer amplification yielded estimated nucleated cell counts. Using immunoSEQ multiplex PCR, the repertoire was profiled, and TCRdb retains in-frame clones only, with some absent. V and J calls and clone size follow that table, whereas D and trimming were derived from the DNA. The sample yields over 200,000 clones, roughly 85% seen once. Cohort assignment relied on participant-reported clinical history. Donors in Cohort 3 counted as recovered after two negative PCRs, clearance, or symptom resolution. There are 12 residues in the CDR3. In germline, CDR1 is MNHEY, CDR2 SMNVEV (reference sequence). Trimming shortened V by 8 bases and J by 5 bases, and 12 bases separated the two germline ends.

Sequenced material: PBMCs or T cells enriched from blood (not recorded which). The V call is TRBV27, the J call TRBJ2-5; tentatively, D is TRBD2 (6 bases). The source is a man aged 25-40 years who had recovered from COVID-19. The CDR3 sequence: CASGGFGETQYF. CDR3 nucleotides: TGTGCCAGCGGGGGGTTCGGGGAGACCCAGTACTTC.